The 31 T cell receptor beta chains reported below all come from one sample, sequenced in a study of preoperative IRX-2 immunotherapy in early breast cancer. The treatment denotes: preoperative locoregional IRX-2 cytokine immunotherapy. The protocol was immunoSEQ multiplex PCR, while the TCRdb copy is restricted to in-frame clones and leaves out a portion. The top ten hold approximately 9.4% of the sample, which has about 23,000 clones, 80% to 90% seen once. The sample in question was tumor tissue, obtained after IRX-2 immunotherapy. The receptor source for this set is a human donor with breast cancer.

V gene TRBV19 combines with J gene TRBJ2-3, with D perhaps being TRBD1 or TRBD2 (5 bases each). Looked up from germline, CDR1 is LNHDA and CDR2 is SQIVND (reference sequence). V gave up 1 base and J gave up 4 bases, with 21 bases separating them. The CDR3 spans 18 residues. The CDR3 loop reads CASSIAGPAQQPPDTQYF. CDR3 sequence (DNA): TGTGCCAGTAGTATAGCGGGGCCAGCCCAACAACCTCCAGATACGCAGTATTTT.

The chain couples TRBV11-2 to TRBJ1-2; D is unclear. CDR3 length: 13 amino acids. Germline values: CDR1 SGHAT, CDR2 FQNNGV. V shed 5 bases and J shed 3 bases, with 10 bases lying between them. The CDR3 DNA is TGTGCCAGCAGCCCCGACCCGGACTATGGCTACACCTTC. This encodes CASSPDPDYGYTF.

The chain employs TRBV6-1 and TRBJ1-1; D gene unclear. Trimming left V 6 bases short and J 1 base short, with 3 bases between. CDR3 length equals 11 residues. CDR1 and CDR2 (germline): MNHNS, SASEGT. CDR3 bases: TGTGCCAGCAGGAAGAACACTGAAGCTTTCTTT. It yields the protein CASRKNTEAFF.

The chain employs TRBV19 and TRBJ2-3; TRBD1 or TRBD2 may be the D gene (5 bases each). Trimming stripped 4 bases from V and 0 bases from J, with 8 bases between. Germline values: CDR1 LNHDA, CDR2 SQIVND (reference sequence). The CDR3 consists of 14 residues. CDR3 residues: CASSTRDSTDTQYF. As DNA, the CDR3 is TGTGCCAGTAGTACCCGGGACAGCACAGATACGCAGTATTTT.

The chain is built from TRBV5-1 and TRBJ2-1; the match to TRBD1 covers 7 bases. The CDR3 has 15 amino acids. The V gene's germline CDR1 is SGHRS and CDR2 YFSETQ. V lost 7 bases, J lost 8 bases, and 15 bases stayed unmatched. CDR3 in DNA: TGCGCCAGCGAGGGTACAGGGGCCGCACTTGATGAGCAGTTCTTC. This gives the protein CASEGTGAALDEQFF.

The chain uses TRBV11-2 and TRBJ1-6; D remains ambiguous. The CDR3 is 14 residues long. Deletions cut 5 bases from V and 5 bases from J, with 10 bases between. Looked up from germline, CDR1 is SGHAT and CDR2 is FQNNGV. CDR3 sequence: CASSPEAHNSPLHF. CDR3 DNA: TGTGCCAGCAGCCCTGAAGCCCATAATTCACCCCTCCACTTT.

The V call is TRBV15, the J call TRBJ1-2; D unresolved. The CDR3 contains 14 residues. The germline gives CDR1 LNHNV, CDR2 YYDKDF (reference sequence). The V and J ends lost 1 base and 3 bases respectively, with 9 bases between them. The chain's CDR3 is CATSRGQFDYGYTF. CDR3 DNA sequence: TGTGCCACCAGCAGAGGGCAGTTCGACTATGGCTACACCTTC.

V gene TRBV6-1 combines with J gene TRBJ1-3; D not resolved. There are 16 residues in the CDR3. Germline values: CDR1 MNHNS, CDR2 SASEGT. V lost 0 bases to trimming and J lost 0 bases, with 9 bases between them. CDR3 nucleotide sequence: TGTGCCAGCAGTGAAGCTTTGACTTACTCTGGAAACACCATATATTTT. It codes for CASSEALTYSGNTIYF.

CDR3 loop: CASRSGTENTGELFF. The CDR3, as DNA: TGTGCCAGCAGGTCCGGGACAGAAAACACCGGGGAGCTGTTTTTT. V is TRBV6-5 and J is TRBJ2-2, with TRBD1 matching 7 bases. The CDR3 loop spans 15 amino acids. Trimming at V came to 6 bases and at J to 2 bases, leaving 6 bases not matched to a gene. Germline V lookup: CDR1 MNHEY, CDR2 SVGAGI.

This clone is a singleton in its sample. The chain combines TRBV7-6 with TRBJ2-2; the match to TRBD2 covers 8 bases. Germline lookup yields CDR1 SGHVS and CDR2 FNYEAQ. The CDR3 loop spans 15 amino acids. J gave up 4 bases and V 5 bases, and 6 bases lay outside the gene matches. CDR3 sequence: CASSTGGARTGELFF. Here the CDR3 DNA reads TGTGCCAGCAGCACCGGGGGGGCACGCACCGGGGAGCTGTTTTTT.

The DNA for the CDR3 is TGTGCCAGCAGTGCACTAAGACAAGAGACCCAGTACTTC. It codes for CASSALRQETQYF. The chain recombines TRBV6-1 with TRBJ2-5; D call uncertain. This CDR3 comprises 13 residues. The V and J ends lost 4 bases and 2 bases respectively, with 8 bases between them. Germline CDR1 MNHNS, CDR2 SASEGT.

The chain couples TRBV6-6 to TRBJ2-7, with TRBD2 identical over 8 bases. CDR1 and CDR2 (germline): MNHNY, SVGAGI (reference sequence). V gave up 7 bases and J gave up 0 bases; unmatched junction bases: 8. The CDR3 is made up of 15 amino acids. Here the CDR3 reads CASTLRGGSSYEQYF. DNA for the CDR3: TGTGCCAGCACCCTCCGGGGGGGAAGCTCCTACGAGCAGTACTTC.

The chain has TRBV5-6 and TRBJ2-5; D uncertain. The ends were cut back, 0 bases at V and 7 bases at J, with 13 bases in the middle. The CDR3 runs 14 residues. Germline V CDR1 and CDR2: SGHDT, YYEEEE. The CDR3 region is CASSLAGSPLTQYF. In DNA form, the CDR3 reads TGTGCCAGCAGCTTGGCCGGTAGTCCCCTGACCCAGTACTTC.

The chain has TRBV6-5 and TRBJ1-1; D remains unclear. With 8 bases removed from V and 5 bases from J, the gap between germline ends came to 18 bases. The CDR3 sequence is 14 residues long. CDR1 and CDR2 from the germline V gene are MNHEY and SVGAGI. CDR3 sequence: CASRQARTGTEAFF. CDR3 coding DNA: TGTGCCAGCCGCCAGGCTCGGACGGGGACTGAAGCTTTCTTT.

This clone has a single count. The chain employs TRBV15 and TRBJ1-4; the D is unclear. Between the trimmed V and J ends, which lost 2 bases and 8 bases, there was a span of 15 bases. CDR1 and CDR2 from the germline V gene are LNHNV and YYDKDF (reference sequence). The CDR3 extends over 15 amino acids. The CDR3, as DNA: TGTGCCACCAGCAGAATGACTCGGGATCGGGAAAAACTGTTTTTT. It specifies CATSRMTRDREKLFF. Filled out from reference TRBV15 and TRBJ1-4, the complete variable domain reads DAMVIQNPRYQVTQFGKPVTLSCSQTLNHNVMYWYQQKSSQAPKLLFHYYDKDFNNEADTPDNFQSRRPNTSFCFLDIRSPGLGDTAMYLCATSRMTRDREKLFFGSGTQLSVL.

The rearrangement links TRBV19 to TRBJ2-7; 8 bases are a match to TRBD1. V was clipped by 3 bases and J by 4 bases; unmatched bases: 2. CDR1 is LNHDA and CDR2 is SQIVND in the germline V gene (reference sequence). The CDR3 consists of 13 residues. CDR3 residues: CASSMGQEYEQYF. The DNA of the CDR3 is TGTGCCAGTAGTATGGGACAGGAGTACGAGCAGTACTTC.

The J gene is TRBJ1-2, the V gene TRBV6-1; D not resolved. Trimming left V 2 bases short and J 4 bases short, with 11 bases between. This CDR3 is built from 14 residues. Germline V gives CDR1 MNHNS, CDR2 SASEGT. CDR3 in amino acids: CASSEPSELYGYTF. Here the CDR3 DNA reads TGTGCCAGCAGTGAACCGTCAGAACTCTATGGCTACACCTTC.

The chain links TRBV7-8 to TRBJ2-6; TRBD2 agrees at 7 bases. This CDR3 is built from 16 residues. V shed 6 bases, J shed 4 bases, and the junction held 9 bases outside the gene matches. CDR1 and CDR2 (germline): SGHVS, FQNEAQ. The CDR3 loop is CASRGGGSKGANVLTF. CDR3 DNA: TGTGCCAGCAGGGGGGGAGGGTCAAAAGGGGCCAACGTCCTGACTTTC.

The rearrangement uses TRBV19 and TRBJ2-1; D assignment may be TRBD1 or TRBD2 (5 bases each). V was trimmed by 3 bases and J by 1 base, leaving 10 bases between them. This CDR3 region has 15 residues. The germline V gene encodes CDR1 LNHDA and CDR2 SQIVND (reference sequence). CDR3 DNA: TGTGCCAGTAGTATCCCGGGACGGTCCTACAATGAGCAGTTCTTC. Protein: CASSIPGRSYNEQFF.

DNA of the CDR3: TGTGCCAGCAGCCAACCCGGACGGGGTTGGGGAGAGACCCAGTACTTC. It translates to CASSQPGRGWGETQYF. This chain connects TRBV14 to TRBJ2-5, with D possibly matching TRBD2 (5 bases). This CDR3 spans 16 amino acids. Germline CDR1 is SGHDN and CDR2 is FVKESK. Trimming removed 2 bases at V and 4 bases at J, with 17 bases between.

This clone has a handful of counts. The gene calls are TRBV7-2 and TRBJ2-4; D might be TRBD1 or TRBD2, each matching 6 bases. V dropped 5 bases and J dropped 1 base, with 12 bases sitting between them. From germline, CDR1 is SGHTA and CDR2 FQGNSA. The CDR3 extends over 15 amino acids. CDR3 residues: CASSGGRGAKNIQYF. The CDR3 region has the DNA TGTGCCAGCAGCGGGGGGCGCGGGGCCAAAAACATTCAGTACTTC.

The rearrangement links TRBV7-9 to TRBJ2-7, with D uncertain. Germline-derived CDR1 and CDR2 are SEHNR and FQNEAQ (reference sequence). V was pared by 5 bases and J by 0 bases, with 11 bases between. This CDR3 is 14 amino acids long. CDR3 in DNA: TGTGCCAGCAGCCCTACTTCGACCTCCTACGAGCAGTACTTC. Its translation is CASSPTSTSYEQYF.

The rearrangement uses TRBV5-1 and TRBJ1-1; possibly TRBD1 for D (5 bases). The CDR3 is made up of 14 amino acids. Trimming removed 0 bases from V and 6 bases from J, with 12 bases in between. The V gene's germline CDR1 is SGHRS and CDR2 YFSETQ. The CDR3 region is CASSLGLLGAEAFF. CDR3 nucleotides: TGCGCCAGCAGCTTGGGCCTTCTGGGGGCTGAAGCTTTCTTT.

The J gene is TRBJ1-1, the V gene TRBV19; D gene uncertain. The V and J ends lost 7 bases and 9 bases respectively, with 15 bases between them. There are 12 residues in the CDR3. Germline CDR1 LNHDA, CDR2 SQIVND (reference sequence). CDR3 in amino acids: CASINTALQAFF. The CDR3 nucleotides read TGTGCCAGTATTAATACAGCATTACAAGCTTTCTTT.

The rearrangement links TRBV5-4 to TRBJ1-2; 9 nucleotides agree with TRBD1. The CDR3 extends over 15 amino acids. Germline loops: CDR1 SGHNT, CDR2 YYREEE (reference sequence). V trimming: 4 bases; J trimming: 4 bases; junction bases outside the gene matches: 8. CDR3 sequence reads: CASSRGGQGSYGYTF. CDR3 DNA sequence: TGTGCCAGCAGCCGAGGGGGACAGGGAAGCTATGGCTACACCTTC.

Only a few counts were recorded for this clone. The CDR3 DNA sequence: TGTGCCAGCAGTTACGGCCAGGGGCCGAACACCGGGGAGCTGTTTTTT. It codes for CASSYGQGPNTGELFF. V is TRBV6-5 and J is TRBJ2-2, with D possibly TRBD1 on 6 matching bases. The germline gives CDR1 MNHEY, CDR2 SVGAGI. Trimming pared 2 bases from V and 0 bases from J, leaving 10 bases between. CDR3 length: 16 residues.

V gene TRBV19 combines with J gene TRBJ2-5, with a weak D call TRBD2 (5 bases). The V gene lost 3 bases and the J gene lost 2 bases, with 13 bases spanning the gap. This CDR3 is 15 amino acids long. Germline CDR1 and CDR2: LNHDA and SQIVND (reference sequence). The CDR3 is CASSIQGLGQETQYF. CDR3 in DNA: TGTGCCAGTAGTATCCAAGGACTGGGTCAAGAGACCCAGTACTTC.

The gene calls are TRBV25-1 and TRBJ1-4; D remains unclear. V shed 3 bases and J shed 8 bases, with 25 bases lying between them. CDR3 length equals 18 residues. CDR1 is MGHDK and CDR2 is SYGVNS in the germline V gene. DNA for the CDR3: TGTGCCAGCAGTGAGGGAGACGGGAGGGTCGGAGAGAGCGAAAAACTGTTTTTT. Its protein is CASSEGDGRVGESEKLFF.

On this clone itself: At one end the junction does not follow the germline gene, possibly because of a read error. The same CDR3 can be traced to other DNA sequences in this sample. The chain employs TRBV7-9 and TRBJ2-2; D uncertain. The V gene's germline CDR1 is SEHNR and CDR2 FQNEAQ (reference sequence). The CDR3 is 14 amino acids. This CDR3 is CASRNFATTGELFF. In DNA, the CDR3 is TGCGCCAGCCGCAATTTTGCAACCACCGGGGAGCTGTTTTTT.

The table lists this clone with a count of one. The rearrangement links TRBV15 to TRBJ1-1; 10 bases are a match to TRBD1. The V gene's germline CDR1 is LNHNV and CDR2 YYDKDF (reference sequence). Unmatched junction bases numbered 10, after V lost 6 bases and J lost 6 bases. CDR3 length equals 15 residues. The CDR3 DNA sequence: TGTGCCACCAGGCCCCGGACAGGGGGAGAGCCTGAAGCTTTCTTT. It is translated as CATRPRTGGEPEAFF.

V usage is TRBV7-9 and J usage is TRBJ2-5; possibly TRBD2 for D (6 bases). The length of the CDR3 is 15 residues. CDR1 is SEHNR, CDR2 FQNEAQ, per germline (reference sequence). Deletions cut 6 bases from V and 3 bases from J, with 17 bases between. The CDR3: CASSLPGLSKETQYF. The CDR3 DNA reads as TGTGCCAGCAGTTTGCCGGGACTTTCAAAAGAGACCCAGTACTTC.